This T cell receptor (beta chain) was sequenced in a study of cytomegalovirus exposure and HLA in healthy donors. Study results and limitations: Later, an analysis found that common viral pathogens appeared to be linked with several of the most significant clusters.

Researchers ran the PCR with 60 Vbeta and 13 Jbeta primers. Assay used: immunoSEQ multiplex PCR; TCRdb lists only in-frame clones, some missing. The profile shows roughly 130,000 clones, about 70% of them singletons. The CDR3 consists of 13 residues. Trimming pared 7 bases from V and 8 bases from J, leaving 17 bases between. CDR1 and CDR2 (germline): ENHRY, SYGVKD. Details on this clone: No antigen is known for it.

The receptor comes from a woman aged 55-69 years in good health and CMV-seropositive. The specimen was PBMCs. The V gene is TRBV10-3, the J gene TRBJ1-1; no definite D call. CDR3 in DNA: TGTGCCATCAATCGGGTGGCAGAGGGCGAAGCTTTCTTT. Its translation is CAINRVAEGEAFF.